Listed below are T cell receptor beta chains from one sample, sequenced in a study of CD8+ T cells in alopecia areata. The table came from immunoSEQ multiplex PCR; TCRdb's copy has only in-frame clones and leaves some out. The sample lists some 150,000 clones, around 58% occurring once. The specimen was CD4+ T cells sorted from blood, collected at week 0. Receptors originate from a human donor with alopecia areata. The CDR3 runs from the conserved cysteine through the conserved F or W. A D gene is named only where the DNA matches it firmly. Clone sizes are given selectively: once, few, many, or a class where the clone is expanded.

D gene | J gene | clone size | V gene | CDR3 DNA | CDR3 protein
TRBD1 | TRBJ1-3 | - | TRBV2 | TGTGCCAGCAGAGCCGACAGGGTAGACTCTGGAAACACCATATATTTT | CASRADRVDSGNTIYF
- | TRBJ2-1 | - | TRBV5-4 | TGTGCCAGCAGCCTGGACAGAGGATCCTACAATGAGCAGTTCTTC | CASSLDRGSYNEQFF
- | TRBJ2-5 | once | TRBV11-2 | TGTGCCAGCAGCCGAAGGACCCAAGAGACCCAGTACTTC | CASSRRTQETQYF
- | TRBJ1-6 | few | TRBV7-9 | TGTGCCAGCAGCTTATCACAGGGATATAATTCACCCCTCCACTTT | CASSLSQGYNSPLHF
- | TRBJ2-7 | few | TRBV7-2 | TGTGCCAGCAGCATTAGCGGCTCCTACGAGCAGTACTTC | CASSISGSYEQYF
TRBD2 | TRBJ2-5 | once | TRBV5-1 | TGCGCCAGCACGTCCGGGGGGGACTCCCAAGAGACCCAGTACTTC | CASTSGGDSQETQYF
- | TRBJ1-5 | - | TRBV4-3 | TGCGCCAGCAGCCAAGGGGACACCAATCAGCCCCAGCATTTT | CASSQGDTNQPQHF
- | TRBJ2-2 | - | TRBV6-5 | TGTGCCAGCAGTCGGGCCCCGAACACCGGGGAGCTGTTTTTT | CASSRAPNTGELFF
- | TRBJ1-1 | - | TRBV29-1 | TGCAGCGTTGCCATTAGACTGAACACTGAAGCTTTCTTT | CSVAIRLNTEAFF
- | TRBJ2-3 | - | TRBV14 | TGTGCCAGCAGCCAGAATTCCAGGAGCACAGATACGCAGTATTTT | CASSQNSRSTDTQYF
TRBD1 | TRBJ2-3 | - | TRBV29-1 | TGCAGCGTTGAAGACCCCGGACAGGGGACAGATACGCAGTATTTT | CSVEDPGQGTDTQYF
TRBD2 | TRBJ2-5 | many | TRBV9 | TGTGCCAGCAGCCCCCAACTAGCGGAAGAGACCCAGTACTTC | CASSPQLAEETQYF
- | TRBJ1-1 | - | TRBV15 | TGTGCCACCAGCAGAGATCGGGGGAACACTGAAGCTTTCTTT | CATSRDRGNTEAFF
- | TRBJ2-2 | few | TRBV10-3 | TGTGCCATCAGCGACGTTAAGAGCGGGGAGCTGTTTTTT | CAISDVKSGELFF
TRBD1 | TRBJ2-7 | - | TRBV6-5 | TGTGCCAGCAGCCTGGGGACAGGGAGCTACGAGCAGTACTTC | CASSLGTGSYEQYF
- | TRBJ2-7 | - | TRBV6-5 | TGTGCCAGCAGCTCGGGACACCCGCCCTACGAGCAGTACTTC | CASSSGHPPYEQYF
- | TRBJ2-2 | - | TRBV30 | TGTGCCTGGAGCGGATTCGGCGGCGGGGAGCTGTTTTTT | CAWSGFGGGELFF
- | TRBJ1-4 | few | TRBV7-9 | TGTGCCAGCAGCAGTCGGGAGCTCAATGAAAAACTGTTTTTT | CASSSRELNEKLFF
- | TRBJ1-5 | few | TRBV19 | TGTGCCAGTCGGGGTATAATCAATCAGCCCCAGCATTTT | CASRGIINQPQHF
- | TRBJ1-5 | - | TRBV9 | TGTGCCAGCAGCACGGACAGCAATCAGCCCCAGCATTTT | CASSTDSNQPQHF
- | TRBJ1-2 | - | TRBV29-1 | TGCAGCGTTGGACACAGGCTAGAGGGTGGCTACACCTTC | CSVGHRLEGGYTF
TRBD2 | TRBJ2-5 | - | TRBV7-2 | TGTGCCAGCAGCTTACTAGCGGTTAAGGAGACCCAGTACTTC | CASSLLAVKETQYF
- | TRBJ2-3 | few | TRBV4-3 | TGCGCCAGCAGCCAAGAGGAAAGTGTTACGCAGTATTTT | CASSQEESVTQYF
TRBD1 | TRBJ1-3 | - | TRBV29-1 | TGCAGCGTTATCCTGCGGGGACAGGCCTCTGGAAACACCATATATTTT | CSVILRGQASGNTIYF
- | TRBJ2-4 | - | TRBV6-1 | TGTGCCAGCAGTGAAGCACGGGGGGCTGGGTACATTCAGTACTTC | CASSEARGAGYIQYF
- | TRBJ2-2 | - | TRBV4-2 | TGTGCCAGCAGTCGCCGCCCCCCGGGGGCAAACACCGGGGAGCTGTTTTTT | CASSRRPPGANTGELFF
TRBD1 | TRBJ1-5 | once | TRBV30 | TGTGCCTGGAGTAGACAGGGAGACCAGCCCCAGCATTTT | CAWSRQGDQPQHF
- | TRBJ1-5 | - | TRBV29-1 | TGCAGCCAAAGACCCACGGGGACCCAGCATTTT | CSQRPTGTQHF
TRBD1 | TRBJ1-2 | - | TRBV30 | TGTGCCTGGAGTAGGACAGGGTTAAGCTCTGGCTACACCTTC | CAWSRTGLSSGYTF
TRBD1 | TRBJ1-3 | - | TRBV29-1 | TGCAGCGTTGAGCCAGGGGGCTCGGGAAACACCATATATTTT | CSVEPGGSGNTIYF
- | TRBJ2-2 | - | TRBV7-3 | TGTGCCAGCAGCTTAAACCCGGGACGGAACACCGGGGAGCTGTTTTTT | CASSLNPGRNTGELFF
- | TRBJ1-1 | - | TRBV29-1 | TGCAGCGTTGAAGCTCGGAGAGGGCAGGGGGAAGCTTTCTTT | CSVEARRGQGEAFF
- | TRBJ1-4 | few | TRBV7-9 | TGTGCCAGCAGCCGGACAGTAAACAAGGAAAAACTGTTTTTT | CASSRTVNKEKLFF
TRBD1 | TRBJ1-1 | - | TRBV9 | TGTGCCAGCAGCGTAACAGGGGGCACTGAAGCTTTCTTT | CASSVTGGTEAFF
- | TRBJ2-3 | few | TRBV29-1 | TGCAGCCGGGCTGGTCCAGGGGATACGCAGTATTTT | CSRAGPGDTQYF
TRBD1 | TRBJ1-2 | - | TRBV29-1 | TGCAGCGTCCAGGGGGGGGTCTATGGCTACACCTTC | CSVQGGVYGYTF
TRBD1 | TRBJ2-7 | few | TRBV11-3 | TGTGCCAGCAGCCGCGAAATGGGACAGGGGTCCTACGAGCAGTACTTC | CASSREMGQGSYEQYF
- | TRBJ2-2 | - | TRBV7-9 | TGTGCCAGCAGCTTCTCGGGGGCGCGCACCGGGGAGCTGTTTTTT | CASSFSGARTGELFF
- | TRBJ1-5 | - | TRBV6-5 | TGTGCCAGCAGTTCGACAGTTTATAGCAATCAGCCCCAGCATTTT | CASSSTVYSNQPQHF
- | TRBJ1-2 | few | TRBV30 | TGTGCCTGGAGTGCCCGGGGCTACTATGGCTACACCTTC | CAWSARGYYGYTF
TRBD1 | TRBJ1-1 | - | TRBV6-1 | TGTGCCAGCACCGTACAGGGGGCCTCGAACACTGAAGCTTTCTTT | CASTVQGASNTEAFF
- | TRBJ2-7 | - | TRBV25-1 | TGTGCCTGCCGTTTGGGGGGCTCCTACGAGCAGTACTTC | CACRLGGSYEQYF
- | TRBJ2-3 | - | TRBV4-3 | TGCGCCAGCAGCCAAGATGGGAGAAATACGCAGTATTTT | CASSQDGRNTQYF
- | TRBJ2-1 | few | TRBV29-1 | TGCAGCGTTGGGAGACACTGGGACGGGGGTGAGCAGTTCTTC | CSVGRHWDGGEQFF
TRBD1 | TRBJ2-3 | - | TRBV2 | TGTGCCAGCAGTGCACAGGGGGGCACAGATACGCAGTATTTT | CASSAQGGTDTQYF
TRBD1 | TRBJ1-1 | few | TRBV4-3 | TGCGCCAGCAGCTCGGGACAGGGGGCCACTGAAGCTTTCTTT | CASSSGQGATEAFF
TRBD1 | TRBJ2-3 | once | TRBV5-1 | TGCGCCAGCAGCGTCGGACAGGTTAGCACAGATACGCAGTATTTT | CASSVGQVSTDTQYF
TRBD1 | TRBJ2-7 | - | TRBV11-2 | TGTGCCAGCAGCCAAATACAGGGGGCGCGACCCGAGCAGTACTTC | CASSQIQGARPEQYF
- | TRBJ1-2 | - | TRBV2 | TGTGCCAGCAGTGAAGAGTCTGGCTACACCTTC | CASSEESGYTF
- | TRBJ2-5 | - | TRBV29-1 | TGCAGCGTTGAAAATCCGGGGGCGGAGACCCAGTACTTC | CSVENPGAETQYF
- | TRBJ2-4 | - | TRBV29-1 | TGCAGCGTTGAAGGTCAAGCCAAAAACATTCAGTACTTC | CSVEGQAKNIQYF
- | TRBJ2-1 | - | TRBV11-2 | TGTGCCAGCAGCTTCGCCCTTCGTCTTGAGCAGTTCTTC | CASSFALRLEQFF
- | TRBJ1-1 | few | TRBV5-1 | TGCGCCAGCAGCGTAGACACGCCTGGGGGTACAGCTTTCTTT | CASSVDTPGGTAFF
- | TRBJ1-1 | - | TRBV6-5 | TGTGCCAGCAGTTACTCGGACGACACTGAAGCTTTCTTT | CASSYSDDTEAFF
TRBD2 | TRBJ2-7 | few | TRBV4-2 | TGTGCCAGCAGCCCCCGACTAGCGGGGTCCTCCTACGAGCAGTACTTC | CASSPRLAGSSYEQYF